The rows below give T cell receptor beta chains drawn from one sample of a study of shared clonotypes between healthy human individuals. The assay was immunoSEQ multiplex PCR, and TCRdb's table has in-frame clones only and misses some. The data show 1,400,000 or so clones, with roughly 98.5% seen just once and roughly 0.35% held by the top ten. Sequenced sample: naive CD4+ T cells sorted from blood. These receptor sequences come from a man aged 30 to 39 in good health. The CDR3 runs from the conserved cysteine through the conserved F or W. The D gene is left open where the match is weak. A row's size may be missing; if present it is once, few, many or a size class.

v_call	clone_size	j_call	d_call	cdr3_nt	cdr3_aa
TRBV5-6	.	TRBJ2-6	.	TGTGCCAGCAGCTTGGCGGGGGACTCTGGGGCCAACGTCCTGACTTTC	CASSLAGDSGANVLTF
TRBV18	.	TRBJ2-6	.	TGTGCCAGCTCACCCTTCTCAGGGGACGGGGCCAACGTCCTGACTTTC	CASSPFSGDGANVLTF
TRBV4-3	.	TRBJ2-7	.	TGCGCCAGCAGCCAAGAAGGGTTCGGCGAGCAGTACTTC	CASSQEGFGEQYF
TRBV5-6	once	TRBJ2-7	.	TGTGCCAGCAGCTTGGCGGCTGGCGAGCAGTACTTC	CASSLAAGEQYF
TRBV28	.	TRBJ2-3	.	TGTGCCAGCAGTTTAGTAAGCGGGTTTAGCACAGATACGCAGTATTTT	CASSLVSGFSTDTQYF
TRBV7-9	.	TRBJ1-2	.	TGTGCCAGCAGCTTAGCCCGCTCCGGCTATGGCTACACCTTC	CASSLARSGYGYTF
TRBV9	.	TRBJ2-1	.	TGTGCCAGCAGCGTATTGGTAGACAATGAGCAGTTCTTC	CASSVLVDNEQFF
TRBV10-2	.	TRBJ2-5	TRBD2	TGCGCCAGCAGTGAGTGGGAAGGGACTATCGCCGAGACCCAGTACTTC	CASSEWEGTIAETQYF
TRBV28	.	TRBJ2-2	.	TGTGCCAGCAGTTTTATGGCAGGGAACACCGGGGAGCTGTTTTTT	CASSFMAGNTGELFF
TRBV29-1	.	TRBJ1-2	.	TGCAGCGTTGACCCGGGAGGGGGGTCCGCTTCAAACTATGGCTACACCTTC	CSVDPGGGSASNYGYTF
TRBV7-6	.	TRBJ2-2	TRBD2	TGTGCCAGCAGCTCACAAGCCCCTGAGGCGGGAGTCACCGGGGAGCTGTTTTTT	CASSSQAPEAGVTGELFF
TRBV6-1	.	TRBJ1-2	.	TGTGCCAGCAGTCCGGACAGACCCTATGGCTACACCTTC	CASSPDRPYGYTF
TRBV29-1	once	TRBJ1-1	TRBD1	TGCAGCGTCCGACAGGGGCGCCCCACTGAAGCTTTCTTT	CSVRQGRPTEAFF
TRBV6-1	once	TRBJ1-2	.	TGTGCCAGCAGTGAAGGGGTCTCGAACGCCTATAACTATGGCTACACCTTC	CASSEGVSNAYNYGYTF
TRBV2	.	TRBJ2-7	.	TGTGCCAGCACCCCGGTGGGCCCCTACGAGCAGTACTTC	CASTPVGPYEQYF
TRBV28	.	TRBJ1-2	TRBD1	TGTGCCAGCAAGCCCGGGACAGGAGCTTATGGCTACACCTTC	CASKPGTGAYGYTF
TRBV10-3	.	TRBJ2-7	.	TGTGCCATCAGGAATAGCCAACAGGGCTACGAGCAGTACTTC	CAIRNSQQGYEQYF
TRBV14	.	TRBJ2-7	.	TGTGCCAGCAGCCCGGAGAGGCAGTCCTACGAGCAGTACTTC	CASSPERQSYEQYF
TRBV28	once	TRBJ2-1	TRBD2	TGTGCCAGCAGGAAGGGGACTAGCCCTTTATACAATGAGCAGTTCTTC	CASRKGTSPLYNEQFF
TRBV28	once	TRBJ2-7	.	TGTGCCAGCAGTTTAAAGGTCTACGAGCAGTACTTC	CASSLKVYEQYF
TRBV29-1	.	TRBJ1-1	TRBD1	TGCAGCGTCCTGGTCAGGGGGCAGAGGGAAGAAGCTTTCTTT	CSVLVRGQREEAFF
TRBV5-5	.	TRBJ2-7	TRBD1	TGTGCCAGCAGCGTTGGACAGGTGGCCTACGAGCAGTACTTC	CASSVGQVAYEQYF
TRBV14	.	TRBJ2-7	.	TGTGCCAGCAGCCACAGCGGAATAGGGGAGCAGTACTTC	CASSHSGIGEQYF
TRBV7-9	.	TRBJ1-1	.	TGTGCCAGCAGCTTAGTCCTCATGAACACTGAAGCTTTCTTT	CASSLVLMNTEAFF
TRBV10-1	.	TRBJ2-1	.	TGCGCCAGCAGCCTAGGCTGGGGATACAATGAGCAGTTCTTC	CASSLGWGYNEQFF
TRBV18	.	TRBJ1-2	TRBD1	TGTGCCAGCTCACCTGCCGGACAGGACCTATATGGCTACACCTTC	CASSPAGQDLYGYTF
TRBV5-1	.	TRBJ2-1	TRBD2	TGCGCCAGCAGCCAAACTAGCGGGCATGAGCAGTTCTTC	CASSQTSGHEQFF
TRBV9	.	TRBJ2-3	.	TGTGCCAGCAGCGTAGCGTCGAGATCGGATACGCAGTATTTT	CASSVASRSDTQYF
TRBV5-4	.	TRBJ2-7	.	TGTGCCAGCAGCCCCGGTAAAGGGGTCTACGAGCAGTACTTC	CASSPGKGVYEQYF
TRBV19	.	TRBJ2-1	TRBD2	TGTGCCAGTAGTATAGTAAGCGGGGGAGAGCAGTTCTTC	CASSIVSGGEQFF
TRBV5-1	once	TRBJ2-1	TRBD2	TGCGCCAGCAGCTTGGACCTAGCGGGTGTTCCGTTCTTC	CASSLDLAGVPFF
TRBV11-2	.	TRBJ2-7	.	TGTGCCAGCAGCTTAGTCCGGGGGGCTACCTACGAGCAGTACTTC	CASSLVRGATYEQYF
TRBV7-9	.	TRBJ1-2	TRBD1	TGTGCCAGCAGCTCTTCCCCCGGGACAGACTATGGCTACACCTTC	CASSSSPGTDYGYTF
TRBV5-4	.	TRBJ2-3	.	TGTGCCAGCAGCTTCCCAGCGGGCCCAGGTCCAGATACGCAGTATTTT	CASSFPAGPGPDTQYF
TRBV6-5	.	TRBJ2-1	.	TGTGCCAGCAGTCCCCGCTGGGGCTACAATGAGCAGTTCTTC	CASSPRWGYNEQFF
TRBV5-1	.	TRBJ2-3	.	TGCGCCAGCAGCTACTCGGGCGGAAGCACAGATACGCAGTATTTT	CASSYSGGSTDTQYF
TRBV5-4	.	TRBJ2-1	.	TGTGCCAGCAGCCTCGCCCGCGGCGATGAGCAGTTCTTC	CASSLARGDEQFF
TRBV5-6	.	TRBJ1-4	.	TGTGCCAGCAGCTTTTCGTCAGGGAGGGAAAAACTGTTTTTT	CASSFSSGREKLFF
TRBV2	.	TRBJ1-2	TRBD1	TGTGCCAGCACCCTACTTCAGGGGGCGGACTATGGCTACACCTTC	CASTLLQGADYGYTF
TRBV27	.	TRBJ2-2	.	TGTGCCAGCAGACACAGTGGTGTAGCGACGAACACCGGGGAGCTGTTTTTT	CASRHSGVATNTGELFF
TRBV28	.	TRBJ2-7	.	TGTGCCAGCAGTTTGCGGGACTACGAGCAGTACTTC	CASSLRDYEQYF
TRBV6-5	.	TRBJ2-1	TRBD2	TGTGCCAGCAGTTACTCTCCCGGGGGGTTCTACAATGAGCAGTTCTTC	CASSYSPGGFYNEQFF
TRBV2	.	TRBJ2-5	.	TGTGCCAGCAGTCCCTTGGAGACCCAGTACTTC	CASSPLETQYF
TRBV30	.	TRBJ2-7	.	TGTGCCTGGAGTCGTCGGGGTAGCGGCTCCTACGAGCAGTACTTC	CAWSRRGSGSYEQYF
TRBV6-5	.	TRBJ2-2	.	TGTGCCAGCAGTTTCGTGATGGTGAACACCGGGGAGCTGTTTTTT	CASSFVMVNTGELFF
TRBV6-1	.	TRBJ2-7	TRBD1	TGTGCCAGTACGATAGGGACAGGGGATTACGAGCAGTACTTC	CASTIGTGDYEQYF
TRBV7-9	.	TRBJ2-3	.	TGTGCCAGCAGCTTTCGCCCAGCAGATACGCAGTATTTT	CASSFRPADTQYF
TRBV14	.	TRBJ1-2	.	TGTGCCAGCAGCCAAAATTTTGGTGGCTACACCTTC	CASSQNFGGYTF
TRBV27	once	TRBJ2-5	.	TGTGCCAGCAGTTCAGGCTTGGGGACCCAGTACTTC	CASSSGLGTQYF
TRBV6-6	.	TRBJ2-2	.	TGTGCCAGCAGCCCGACAGGTGATACCGGGGAGCTGTTTTTT	CASSPTGDTGELFF